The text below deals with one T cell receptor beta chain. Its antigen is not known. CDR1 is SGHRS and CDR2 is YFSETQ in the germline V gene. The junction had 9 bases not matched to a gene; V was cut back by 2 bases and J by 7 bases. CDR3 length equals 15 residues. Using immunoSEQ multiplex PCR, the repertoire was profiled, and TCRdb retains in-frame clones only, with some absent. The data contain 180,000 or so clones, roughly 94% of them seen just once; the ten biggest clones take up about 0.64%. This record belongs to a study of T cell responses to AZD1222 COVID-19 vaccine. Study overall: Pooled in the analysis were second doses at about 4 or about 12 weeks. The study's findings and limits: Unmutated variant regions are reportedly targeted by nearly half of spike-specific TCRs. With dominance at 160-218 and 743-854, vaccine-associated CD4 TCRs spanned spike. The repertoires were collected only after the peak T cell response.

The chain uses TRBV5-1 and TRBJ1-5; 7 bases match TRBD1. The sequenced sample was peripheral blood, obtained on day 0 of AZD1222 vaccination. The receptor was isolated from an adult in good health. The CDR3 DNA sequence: TGCGCCAGCAGCTTAGGTGAGGGGGCGGGCCAGCCCCAGCATTTT. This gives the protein CASSLGEGAGQPQHF.